This T cell receptor (beta chain) appears in the sequencing data of a study of T cells in Graves' hyperthyroidism and ophthalmopathy. The CDR3 runs 14 residues. Unmatched junction bases numbered 4, after V lost 6 bases and J lost 3 bases. Germline CDR1 reads SGHAT; CDR2 reads FQNNGV. Amplification yielded TCR beta CDR3 regions, with RNA transcripts as the source. The HTBI primer set served for first-round RT-PCR of the TCR CDR3. From the multiplex PCR reads, TCRdb called clonotypes with MiXCR, one entry per CDR3 protein. The sample carries 490,000 or so distinct CDR3 sequences, around a fifth recorded once. Note on this clonotype: Its antigen is undetermined.

Points from the study as a whole: Ophthalmopathy cases were set apart from stable hyperthyroidism by a 13 V-J model.

Source material: blood. The source is a woman in her 70s with Graves' ophthalmopathy. The gene calls are TRBV11-2 and TRBJ2-1; 8 nucleotides align to TRBD1. The CDR3 loop reads CASRPGQGYNEQFF. DNA for the CDR3: TGTGCCAGCAGACCAGGACAGGGCTACAATGAGCAGTTCTTC.